This T cell receptor (beta chain) was sequenced during a study of cytomegalovirus exposure and HLA in healthy donors. Study at large: From HLA-typed donors, an early data release held approximately 85 million unique TCRs.

A multiplex PCR was run with 60 Vbeta primers and 13 Jbeta primers. Assay used: immunoSEQ multiplex PCR; TCRdb lists only in-frame clones, some missing. The sample consists of about 120,000 clones, roughly 80% of them appearing once. Unmatched junction bases numbered 8, after V lost 4 bases and J lost 5 bases. The CDR3 consists of 17 residues. Germline V gene sequence: CDR1 SGHTA, CDR2 FQGTGA. As to this clone: Its antigen is not known.

General study results and limits: A missense DCLRE1C variant was associated with V- and J-gene trimming of TCR beta chains in a later analysis, and an independent cohort replicated the association. In a later analysis, HLA-associated TCR beta chains were more clonally expanded than equally common others. Earlier analysis yielded a pattern in which most TCR beta V segments were productive about 90% or about 30% of the time.

The J gene is TRBJ2-2, the V gene TRBV7-3, with 12 bases matching TRBD2. Source material: PBMCs. The TCR was taken from a man aged 60 to 75 in good health and CMV-seropositive. CDR3 DNA sequence: TGTGCCAGCAGCTCTCCCGGACTAGCGGGAAATACCGGGGAGCTGTTTTTT. This gives the protein CASSSPGLAGNTGELFF.